This TCR beta chain was retrieved from a study of T cells in Graves' hyperthyroidism and ophthalmopathy. Study-wide background: Prior to any treatment, at the point of initial diagnosis, peripheral blood was collected.

In germline, CDR1 is SGHAT, CDR2 FQNNGV. This CDR3 has 13 residues. V was trimmed by 5 bases and J by 7 bases, leaving 15 bases between them. Hyperthyroidism of Graves' type that showed no ophthalmopathy progression within 18 months was stable. Fresh peripheral blood, 8 to 10 ml, was the source of the PBMCs. There were TCR beta CDR3 regions amplified from RNA transcripts. When the TCR CDR3 underwent first-round RT-PCR, the HTBI primer set was used. TCRdb reanalysed the multiplex PCR reads using MiXCR and keeps one entry per CDR3 protein. Of some 800,000 distinct CDR3 sequences listed, over 35% were seen once; the top ten hold about 8.9%. This clonotype was observed a few times.

This sequence joins TRBV11-2 and TRBJ2-7; D may be TRBD1 or TRBD2 (5 bases each). The receptor was derived from a man aged 18 to 35 with Graves' hyperthyroidism. Input material: blood. CDR3 nucleotide sequence: TGTGCCAGCAGCCCTTCGGGACCCTGGGAGCAGTACTTC. Translated, it gives CASSPSGPWEQYF.